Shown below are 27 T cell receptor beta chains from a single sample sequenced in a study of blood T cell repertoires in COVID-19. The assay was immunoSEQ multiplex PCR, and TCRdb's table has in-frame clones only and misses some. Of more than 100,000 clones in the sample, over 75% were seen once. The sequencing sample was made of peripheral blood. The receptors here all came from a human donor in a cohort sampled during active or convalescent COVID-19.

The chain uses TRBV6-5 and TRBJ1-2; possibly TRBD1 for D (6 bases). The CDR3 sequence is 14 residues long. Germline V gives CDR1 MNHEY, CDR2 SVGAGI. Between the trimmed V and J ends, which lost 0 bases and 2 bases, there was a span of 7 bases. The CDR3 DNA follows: TGTGCCAGCAGTTACTCGGACAGCAACTATGGCTACACCTTC. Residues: CASSYSDSNYGYTF.

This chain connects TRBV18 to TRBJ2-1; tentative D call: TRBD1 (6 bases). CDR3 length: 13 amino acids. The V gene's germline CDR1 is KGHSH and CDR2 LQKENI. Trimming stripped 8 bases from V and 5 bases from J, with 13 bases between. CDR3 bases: TGTGCCAGCGGATTACAGGGAGACAATGAGCAGTTCTTC. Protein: CASGLQGDNEQFF.

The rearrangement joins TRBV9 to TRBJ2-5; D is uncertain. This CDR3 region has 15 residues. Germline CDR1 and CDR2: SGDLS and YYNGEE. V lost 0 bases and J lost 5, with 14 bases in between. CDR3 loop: CASSVEVGSPETQYF. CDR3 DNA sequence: TGTGCCAGCAGCGTAGAGGTGGGCTCCCCTGAGACCCAGTACTTC.

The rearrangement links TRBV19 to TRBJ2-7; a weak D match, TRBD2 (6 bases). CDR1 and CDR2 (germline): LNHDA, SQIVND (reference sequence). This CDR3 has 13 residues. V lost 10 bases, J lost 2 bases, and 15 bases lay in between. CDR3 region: CATRRGYAYEQYF. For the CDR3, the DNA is TGTGCCACTCGACGGGGGTATGCCTACGAGCAGTACTTC.

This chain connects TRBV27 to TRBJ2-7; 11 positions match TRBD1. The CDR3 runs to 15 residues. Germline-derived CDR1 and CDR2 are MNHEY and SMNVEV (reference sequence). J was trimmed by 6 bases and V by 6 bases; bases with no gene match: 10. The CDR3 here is CASSSWGTGGIEQYF. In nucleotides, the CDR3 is TGTGCCAGCAGCTCCTGGGGGACAGGGGGTATCGAGCAGTACTTC.

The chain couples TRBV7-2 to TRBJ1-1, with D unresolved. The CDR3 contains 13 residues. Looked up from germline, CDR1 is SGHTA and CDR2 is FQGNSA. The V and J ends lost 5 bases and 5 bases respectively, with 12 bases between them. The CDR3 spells CASSRSGLTEAFF. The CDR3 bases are TGTGCCAGCAGCCGCAGTGGGCTGACTGAAGCTTTCTTT. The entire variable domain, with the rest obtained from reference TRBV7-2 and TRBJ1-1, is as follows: GAGVSQSPSNKVTEKGKDVELRCDPISGHTALYWYRQSLGQGLEFLIYFQGNSAPDKSGLPSDRFSAERTGGSVSTLTIQRTQQEDSAVYLCASSRSGLTEAFFGQGTRLTVV.

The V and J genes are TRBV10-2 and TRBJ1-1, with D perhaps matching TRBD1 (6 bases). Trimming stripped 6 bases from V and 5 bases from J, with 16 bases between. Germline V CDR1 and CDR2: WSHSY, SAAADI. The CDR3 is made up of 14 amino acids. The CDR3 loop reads CASRQAGARTEAFF. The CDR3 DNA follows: TGCGCCAGCAGGCAGGCGGGGGCGAGGACTGAAGCTTTCTTT.

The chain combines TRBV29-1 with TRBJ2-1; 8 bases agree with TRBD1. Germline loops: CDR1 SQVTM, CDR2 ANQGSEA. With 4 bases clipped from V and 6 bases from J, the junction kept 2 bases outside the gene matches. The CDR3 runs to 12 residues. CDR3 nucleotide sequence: TGCAGCGTTGCCGGGACAGGCAATGAGCAGTTCTTC. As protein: CSVAGTGNEQFF.

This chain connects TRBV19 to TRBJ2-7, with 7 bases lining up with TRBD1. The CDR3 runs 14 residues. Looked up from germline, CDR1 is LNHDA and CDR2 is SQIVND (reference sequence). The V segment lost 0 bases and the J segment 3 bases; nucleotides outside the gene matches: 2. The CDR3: CASSIDRQGYEQYF. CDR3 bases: TGTGCCAGTAGTATAGACCGACAGGGCTACGAGCAGTACTTC.

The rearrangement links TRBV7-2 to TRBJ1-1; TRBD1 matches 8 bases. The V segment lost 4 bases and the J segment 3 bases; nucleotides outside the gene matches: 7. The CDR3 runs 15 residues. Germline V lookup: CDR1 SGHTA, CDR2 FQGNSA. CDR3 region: CASSWWTGLYTEAFF. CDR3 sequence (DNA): TGTGCCAGCAGCTGGTGGACAGGGTTGTACACTGAAGCTTTCTTT.

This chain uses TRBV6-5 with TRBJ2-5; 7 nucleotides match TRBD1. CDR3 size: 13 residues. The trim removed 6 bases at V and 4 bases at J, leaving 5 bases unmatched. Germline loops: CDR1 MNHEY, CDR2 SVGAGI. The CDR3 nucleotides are TGTGCCAGCAGGACCACAGGGGCAGAGACCCAGTACTTC. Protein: CASRTTGAETQYF.

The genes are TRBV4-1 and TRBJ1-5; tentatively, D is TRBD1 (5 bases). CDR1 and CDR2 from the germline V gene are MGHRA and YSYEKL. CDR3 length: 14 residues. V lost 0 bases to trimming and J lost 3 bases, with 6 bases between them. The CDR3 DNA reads TGCGCCAGCAGCCAAGAACAGGTCAATCAGCCCCAGCATTTT. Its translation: CASSQEQVNQPQHF.

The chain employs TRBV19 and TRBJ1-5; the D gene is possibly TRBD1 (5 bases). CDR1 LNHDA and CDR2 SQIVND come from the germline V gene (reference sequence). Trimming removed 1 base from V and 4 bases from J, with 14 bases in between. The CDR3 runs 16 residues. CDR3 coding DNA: TGTGCCAGTAGTATAGTGGGAGGGGCTCTAAATCAGCCCCAGCATTTT. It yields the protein CASSIVGGALNQPQHF.

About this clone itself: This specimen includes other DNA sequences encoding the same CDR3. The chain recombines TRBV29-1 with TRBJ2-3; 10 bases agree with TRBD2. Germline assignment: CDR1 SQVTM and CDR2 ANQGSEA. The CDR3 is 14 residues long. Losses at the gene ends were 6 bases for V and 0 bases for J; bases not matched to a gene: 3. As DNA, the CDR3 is TGCAGCGTCGCTAGCGGGGGAAGCACAGATACGCAGTATTTT. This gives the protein CSVASGGSTDTQYF.

The DNA of the CDR3 is TGTGCTAGTGGTTTGGTACCAGGGGAAGAGACCCAGTACTTC. It yields the protein CASGLVPGEETQYF. The chain uses TRBV12-5 and TRBJ2-5; tentative D call: TRBD1 (6 bases). CDR3 length equals 14 residues. Germline V gene lookup returns CDR1 LGHNT and CDR2 FRNRAP. Trimming removed 0 bases at V and 3 bases at J, with 8 bases between.

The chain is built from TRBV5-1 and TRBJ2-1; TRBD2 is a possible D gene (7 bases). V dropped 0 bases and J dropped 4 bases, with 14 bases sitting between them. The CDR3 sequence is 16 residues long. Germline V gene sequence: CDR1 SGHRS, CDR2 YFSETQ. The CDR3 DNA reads TGCGCCAGCAGCTTGGCGGGGAGGGGGAGTTACAATGAGCAGTTCTTC. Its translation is CASSLAGRGSYNEQFF.

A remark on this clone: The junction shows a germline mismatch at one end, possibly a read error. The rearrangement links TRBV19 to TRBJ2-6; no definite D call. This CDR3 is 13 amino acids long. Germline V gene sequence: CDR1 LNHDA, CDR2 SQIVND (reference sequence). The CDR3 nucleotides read TGTGCCGGTAGGTCCGCTGGGGCCAACGTCCTGACTTTC. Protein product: CAGRSAGANVLTF.

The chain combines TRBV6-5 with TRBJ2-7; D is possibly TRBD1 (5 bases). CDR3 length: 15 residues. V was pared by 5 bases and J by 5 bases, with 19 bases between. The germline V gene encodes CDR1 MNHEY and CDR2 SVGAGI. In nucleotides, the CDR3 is TGTGCCAGCAGTCTACAGAGCAGGGTCTTGGACGAGCAGTACTTC. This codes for CASSLQSRVLDEQYF.

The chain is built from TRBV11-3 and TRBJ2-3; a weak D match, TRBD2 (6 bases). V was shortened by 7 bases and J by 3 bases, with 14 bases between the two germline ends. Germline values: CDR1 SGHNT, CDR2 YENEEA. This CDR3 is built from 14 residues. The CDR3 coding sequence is TGTGCCAGCATGGAGGGGCCTTTGACAGATACGCAGTATTTT. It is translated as CASMEGPLTDTQYF.

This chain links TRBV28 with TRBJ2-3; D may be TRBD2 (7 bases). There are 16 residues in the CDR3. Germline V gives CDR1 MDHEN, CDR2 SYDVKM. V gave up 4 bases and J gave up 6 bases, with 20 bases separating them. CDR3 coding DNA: TGTGCCAGCAGTTCCCTGGGAGGGGGAAGGTTGGATACGCAGTATTTT. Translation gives CASSSLGGGRLDTQYF.

This chain's CDR3 is CASSPGTYNSPLHF. As DNA, the CDR3 is TGTGCCAGCAGCCCCGGGACCTATAATTCACCCCTCCACTTT. V gene TRBV9 combines with J gene TRBJ1-6; D remains unclear. Germline loops: CDR1 SGDLS, CDR2 YYNGEE. The CDR3 runs 14 residues. The germline V and J ends were trimmed by 4 bases and 2 bases, with 7 bases remaining between them.

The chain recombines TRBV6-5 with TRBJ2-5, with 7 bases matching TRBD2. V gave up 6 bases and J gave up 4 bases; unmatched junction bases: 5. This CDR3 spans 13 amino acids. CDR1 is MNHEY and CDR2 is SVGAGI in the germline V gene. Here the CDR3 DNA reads TGTGCCAGCAGAGGAACGGGGGGAGAGACCCAGTACTTC. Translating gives CASRGTGGETQYF.

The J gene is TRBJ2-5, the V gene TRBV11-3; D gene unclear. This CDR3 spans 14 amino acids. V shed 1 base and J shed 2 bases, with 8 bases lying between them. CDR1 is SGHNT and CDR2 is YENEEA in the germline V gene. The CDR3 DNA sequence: TGTGCCAGCAGCTTAGGGATCGGGCAAGAGACCCAGTACTTC. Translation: CASSLGIGQETQYF.

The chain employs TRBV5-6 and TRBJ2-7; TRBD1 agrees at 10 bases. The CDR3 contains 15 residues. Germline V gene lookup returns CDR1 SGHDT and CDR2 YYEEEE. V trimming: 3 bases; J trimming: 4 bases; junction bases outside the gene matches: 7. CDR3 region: CASSSLTGGLYEQYF. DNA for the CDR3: TGTGCCAGCAGCTCCTTGACAGGGGGCTTGTACGAGCAGTACTTC.

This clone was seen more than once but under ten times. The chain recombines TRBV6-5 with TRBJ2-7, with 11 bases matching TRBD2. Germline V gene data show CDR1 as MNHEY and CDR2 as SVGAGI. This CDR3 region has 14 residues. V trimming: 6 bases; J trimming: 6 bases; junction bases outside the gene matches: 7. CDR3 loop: CASRDSGGAGEQYF. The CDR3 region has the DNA TGTGCCAGCAGGGATAGCGGGGGGGCGGGCGAGCAGTACTTC.

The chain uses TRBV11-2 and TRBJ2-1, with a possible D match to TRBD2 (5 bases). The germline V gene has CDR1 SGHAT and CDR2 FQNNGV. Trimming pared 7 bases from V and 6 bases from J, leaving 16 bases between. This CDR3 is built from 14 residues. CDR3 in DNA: TGTGCCAGCACTCCTTCAAACCGGGGCAATGAGCAGTTCTTC. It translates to CASTPSNRGNEQFF.

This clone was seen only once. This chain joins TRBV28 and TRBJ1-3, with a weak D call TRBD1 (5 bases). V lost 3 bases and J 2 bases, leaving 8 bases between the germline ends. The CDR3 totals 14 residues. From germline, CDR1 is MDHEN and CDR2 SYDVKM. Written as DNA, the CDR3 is TGTGCCAGCAGTTTGGAACAGGCTGGAAACACCATATATTTT. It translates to CASSLEQAGNTIYF.